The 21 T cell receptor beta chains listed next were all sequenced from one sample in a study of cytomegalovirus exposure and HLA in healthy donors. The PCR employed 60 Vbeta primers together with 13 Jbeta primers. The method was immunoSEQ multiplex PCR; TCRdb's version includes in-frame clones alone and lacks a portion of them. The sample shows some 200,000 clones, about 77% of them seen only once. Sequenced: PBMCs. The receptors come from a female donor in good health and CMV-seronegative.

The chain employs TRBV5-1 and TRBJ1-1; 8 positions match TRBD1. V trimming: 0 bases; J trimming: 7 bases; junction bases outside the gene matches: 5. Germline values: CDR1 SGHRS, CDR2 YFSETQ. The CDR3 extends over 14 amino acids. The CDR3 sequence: CASSLVGTGLEAFF. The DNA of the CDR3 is TGCGCCAGCAGCTTGGTGGGGACAGGCCTTGAAGCTTTCTTT.

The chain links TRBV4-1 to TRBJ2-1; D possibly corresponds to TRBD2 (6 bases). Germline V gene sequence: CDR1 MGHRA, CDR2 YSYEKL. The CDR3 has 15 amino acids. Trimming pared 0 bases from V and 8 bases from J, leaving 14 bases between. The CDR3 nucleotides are TGCGCCAGCAGCCAAGACGCGGGATGGACGGATGAGCAGTTCTTC. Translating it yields CASSQDAGWTDEQFF.

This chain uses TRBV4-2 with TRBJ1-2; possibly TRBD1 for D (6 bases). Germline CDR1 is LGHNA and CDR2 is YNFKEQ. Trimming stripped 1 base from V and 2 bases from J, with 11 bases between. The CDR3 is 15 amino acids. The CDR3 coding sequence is TGTGCCAGCAGCCAAGGTCTGGACAGCAACTATGGCTACACCTTC. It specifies CASSQGLDSNYGYTF.

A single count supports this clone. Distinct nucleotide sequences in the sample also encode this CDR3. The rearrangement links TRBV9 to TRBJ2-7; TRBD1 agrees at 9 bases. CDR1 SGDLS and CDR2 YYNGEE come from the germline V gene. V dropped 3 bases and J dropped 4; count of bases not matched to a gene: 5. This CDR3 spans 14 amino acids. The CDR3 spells CASSAGGQGYEQYF. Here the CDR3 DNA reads TGTGCCAGCAGCGCGGGGGGACAGGGATACGAGCAGTACTTC.

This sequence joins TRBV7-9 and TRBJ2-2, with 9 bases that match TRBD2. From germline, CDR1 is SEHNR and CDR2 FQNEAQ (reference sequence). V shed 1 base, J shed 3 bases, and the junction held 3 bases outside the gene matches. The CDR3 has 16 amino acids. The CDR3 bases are TGTGCCAGCAGCTTAGTAGCGGGGGCCGACACCGGGGAGCTGTTTTTT. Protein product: CASSLVAGADTGELFF.

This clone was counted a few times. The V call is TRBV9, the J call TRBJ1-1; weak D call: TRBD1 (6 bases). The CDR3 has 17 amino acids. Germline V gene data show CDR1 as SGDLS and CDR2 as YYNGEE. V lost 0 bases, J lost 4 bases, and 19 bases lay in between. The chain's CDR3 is CASSVEGTGTDVTEAFF. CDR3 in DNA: TGTGCCAGCAGCGTAGAGGGAACAGGGACCGATGTCACTGAAGCTTTCTTT.

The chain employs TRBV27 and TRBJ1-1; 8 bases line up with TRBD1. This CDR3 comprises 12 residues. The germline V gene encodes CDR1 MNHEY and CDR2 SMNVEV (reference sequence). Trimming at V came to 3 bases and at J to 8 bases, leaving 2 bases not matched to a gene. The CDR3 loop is CASSFAGGEAFF. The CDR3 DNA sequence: TGTGCCAGCAGTTTCGCAGGGGGCGAAGCTTTCTTT.

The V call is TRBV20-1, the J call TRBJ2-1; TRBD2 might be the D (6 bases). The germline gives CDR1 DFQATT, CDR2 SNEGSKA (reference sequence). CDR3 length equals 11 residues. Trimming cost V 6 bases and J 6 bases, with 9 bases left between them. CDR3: CSATRSNEQFF. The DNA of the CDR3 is TGCAGTGCGACTAGATCCAATGAGCAGTTCTTC.

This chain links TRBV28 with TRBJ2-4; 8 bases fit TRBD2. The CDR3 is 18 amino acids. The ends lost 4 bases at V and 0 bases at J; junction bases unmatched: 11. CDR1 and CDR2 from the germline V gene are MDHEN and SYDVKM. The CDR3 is CASSSSPRLAIAKNIQYF. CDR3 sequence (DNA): TGTGCCAGCAGTTCAAGCCCCCGACTAGCGATAGCCAAAAACATTCAGTACTTC.

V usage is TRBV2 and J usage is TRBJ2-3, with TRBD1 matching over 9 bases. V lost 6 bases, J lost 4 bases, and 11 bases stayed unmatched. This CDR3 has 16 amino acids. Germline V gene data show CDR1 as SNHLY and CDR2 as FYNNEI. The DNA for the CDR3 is TGTGCCAGCAGAAGACTGGGACAGGGTATCGCAGATACGCAGTATTTT. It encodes CASRRLGQGIADTQYF.

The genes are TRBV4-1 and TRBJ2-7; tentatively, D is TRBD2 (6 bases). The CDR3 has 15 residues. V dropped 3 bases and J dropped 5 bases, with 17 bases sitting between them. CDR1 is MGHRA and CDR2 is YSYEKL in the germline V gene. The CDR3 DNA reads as TGCGCCAGCAGCCAGGCCGGGACTCGGGGCCACGAGCAGTACTTC. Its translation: CASSQAGTRGHEQYF.

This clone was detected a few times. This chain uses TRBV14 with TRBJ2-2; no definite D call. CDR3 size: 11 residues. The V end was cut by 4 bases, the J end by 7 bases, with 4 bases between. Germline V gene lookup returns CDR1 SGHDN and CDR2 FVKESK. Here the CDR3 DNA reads TGTGCCAGCAGCCTAAACGGGGAGCTGTTTTTT. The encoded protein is CASSLNGELFF.

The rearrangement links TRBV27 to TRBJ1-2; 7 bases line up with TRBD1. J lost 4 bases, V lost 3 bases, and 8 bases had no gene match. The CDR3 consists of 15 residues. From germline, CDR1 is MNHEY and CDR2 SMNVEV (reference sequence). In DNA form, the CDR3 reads TGTGCCAGCAGTTTCATGAGACAGGGTGCCTATGGCTACACCTTC. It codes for CASSFMRQGAYGYTF.

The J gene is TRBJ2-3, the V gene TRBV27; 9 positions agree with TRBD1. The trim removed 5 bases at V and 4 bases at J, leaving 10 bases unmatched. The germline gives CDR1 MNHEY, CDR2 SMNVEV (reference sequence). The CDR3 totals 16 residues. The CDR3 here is CASSPGGQGSADTQYF. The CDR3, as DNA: TGTGCCAGCAGTCCGGGGGGACAGGGTTCCGCAGATACGCAGTATTTT.

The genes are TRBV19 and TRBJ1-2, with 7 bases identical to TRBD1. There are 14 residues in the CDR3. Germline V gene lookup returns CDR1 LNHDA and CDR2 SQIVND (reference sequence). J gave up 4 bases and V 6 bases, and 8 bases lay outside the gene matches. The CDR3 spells CASSTRQGVYGYTF. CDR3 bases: TGTGCCAGTAGCACCAGGCAGGGGGTCTATGGCTACACCTTC.

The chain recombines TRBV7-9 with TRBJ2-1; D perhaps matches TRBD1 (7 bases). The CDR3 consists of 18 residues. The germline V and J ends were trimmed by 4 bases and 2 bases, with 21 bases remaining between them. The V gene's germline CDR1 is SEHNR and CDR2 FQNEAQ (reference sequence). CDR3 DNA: TGTGCCAGCAGCTCCTCGGACAGGCCGGGAGTAGCCTACAATGAGCAGTTCTTC. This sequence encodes CASSSSDRPGVAYNEQFF.

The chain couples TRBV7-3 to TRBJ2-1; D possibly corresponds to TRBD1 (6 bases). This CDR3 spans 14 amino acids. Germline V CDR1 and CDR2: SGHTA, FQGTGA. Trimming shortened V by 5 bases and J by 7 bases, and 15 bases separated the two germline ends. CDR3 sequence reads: CASSPGQGNNEQFF. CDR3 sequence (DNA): TGTGCCAGCAGCCCGGGGCAGGGGAATAATGAGCAGTTCTTC.

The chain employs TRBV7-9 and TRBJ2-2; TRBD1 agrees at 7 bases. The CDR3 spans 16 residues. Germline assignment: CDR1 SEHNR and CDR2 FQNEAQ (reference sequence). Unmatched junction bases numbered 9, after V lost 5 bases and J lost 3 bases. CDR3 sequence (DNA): TGTGCCAGCAGCCTAATGACAGGGTCATACACCGGGGAGCTGTTTTTT. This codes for CASSLMTGSYTGELFF.

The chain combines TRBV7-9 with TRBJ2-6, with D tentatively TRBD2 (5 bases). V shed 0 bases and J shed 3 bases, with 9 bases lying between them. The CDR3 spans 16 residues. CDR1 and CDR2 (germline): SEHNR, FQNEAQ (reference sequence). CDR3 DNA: TGTGCCAGCAGCTTAGCTGGAGGAATTGGGGCCAACGTCCTGACTTTC. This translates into CASSLAGGIGANVLTF.

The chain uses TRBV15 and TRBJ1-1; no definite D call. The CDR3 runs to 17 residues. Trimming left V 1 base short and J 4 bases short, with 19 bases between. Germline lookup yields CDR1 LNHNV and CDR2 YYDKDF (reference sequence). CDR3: CATSRGTGIGIGTEAFF. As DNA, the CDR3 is TGTGCCACCAGCAGAGGTACCGGGATTGGGATTGGCACTGAAGCTTTCTTT. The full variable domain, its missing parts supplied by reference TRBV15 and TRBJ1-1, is DAMVIQNPRYQVTQFGKPVTLSCSQTLNHNVMYWYQQKSSQAPKLLFHYYDKDFNNEADTPDNFQSRRPNTSFCFLDIRSPGLGDTAMYLCATSRGTGIGIGTEAFFGQGTRLTVV.

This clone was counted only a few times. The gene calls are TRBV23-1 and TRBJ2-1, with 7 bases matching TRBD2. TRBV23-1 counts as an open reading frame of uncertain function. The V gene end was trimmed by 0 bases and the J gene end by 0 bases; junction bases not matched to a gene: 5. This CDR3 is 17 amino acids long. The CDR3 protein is CASSQSSGGSSYNEQFF. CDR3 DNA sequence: TGCGCCAGCAGTCAATCCTCCGGGGGGAGCTCCTACAATGAGCAGTTCTTC.